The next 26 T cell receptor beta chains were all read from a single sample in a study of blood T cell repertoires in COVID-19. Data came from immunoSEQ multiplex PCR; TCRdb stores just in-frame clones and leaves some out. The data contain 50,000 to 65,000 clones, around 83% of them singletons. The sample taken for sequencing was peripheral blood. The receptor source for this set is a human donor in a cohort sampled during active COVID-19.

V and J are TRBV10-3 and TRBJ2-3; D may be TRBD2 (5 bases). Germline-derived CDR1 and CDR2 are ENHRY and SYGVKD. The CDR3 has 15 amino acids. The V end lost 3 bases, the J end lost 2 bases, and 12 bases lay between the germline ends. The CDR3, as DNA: TGTGCCATCAGTGAAGGAGCGGTGATCACAGATACGCAGTATTTT. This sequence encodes CAISEGAVITDTQYF.

CDR3 amino acids: CASSLYGMGDTQYF. CDR3 DNA sequence: TGTGCCAGCAGCTTGTACGGGATGGGAGATACGCAGTATTTT. V gene TRBV5-4 combines with J gene TRBJ2-3, with D possibly TRBD2 on 5 matching bases. Germline V gene sequence: CDR1 SGHNT, CDR2 YYREEE (reference sequence). Trimming left V 1 base short and J 5 bases short, with 11 bases between. The length of the CDR3 is 14 residues. Drawing the rest from reference TRBV5-4 and TRBJ2-3, the complete variable domain is ETGVTQSPTHLIKTRGQQVTLRCSSQSGHNTVSWYQQALGQGPQFIFQYYREEENGRGNFPPRFSGLQFPNYSSELNVNALELDDSALYLCASSLYGMGDTQYFGPGTRLTVL.

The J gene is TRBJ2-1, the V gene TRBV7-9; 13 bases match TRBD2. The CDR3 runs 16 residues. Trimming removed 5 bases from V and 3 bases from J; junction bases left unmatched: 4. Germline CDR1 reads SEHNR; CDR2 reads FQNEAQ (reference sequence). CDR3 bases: TGTGCCAGCAGCACTCGGACTAGCGGGGGCTACAATGAGCAGTTCTTC. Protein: CASSTRTSGGYNEQFF. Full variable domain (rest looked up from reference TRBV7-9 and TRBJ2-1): DTGVSQNPRHKITKRGQNVTFRCDPISEHNRLYWYRQTLGQGPEFLTYFQNEAQLEKSRLLSDRFSAERPKGSFSTLEIQRTEQGDSAMYLCASSTRTSGGYNEQFFGPGTRLTVL.

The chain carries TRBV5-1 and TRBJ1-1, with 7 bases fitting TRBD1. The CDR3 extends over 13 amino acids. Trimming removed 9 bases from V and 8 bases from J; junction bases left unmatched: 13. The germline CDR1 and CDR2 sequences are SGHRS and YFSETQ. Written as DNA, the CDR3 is TGCGCCACAAAAGACAGGGCAGAGTCGGAAGCTTTCTTT. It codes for CATKDRAESEAFF.

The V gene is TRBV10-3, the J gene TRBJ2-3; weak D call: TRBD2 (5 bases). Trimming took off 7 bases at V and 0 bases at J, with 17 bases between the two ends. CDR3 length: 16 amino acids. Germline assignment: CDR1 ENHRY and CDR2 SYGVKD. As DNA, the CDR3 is TGTGCCATCACTCGCGGGTTCGACCCTAGCACAGATACGCAGTATTTT. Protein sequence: CAITRGFDPSTDTQYF.

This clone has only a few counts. DNA of the CDR3: TGCGCCAGCAGCTTGAGGGGGAGCCAGCCCCAGCATTTT. Translation gives CASSLRGSQPQHF. V usage is TRBV5-1 and J usage is TRBJ1-5, with D maybe TRBD1 (6 bases). The V gene lost 1 base and the J gene lost 7 bases, with 9 bases spanning the gap. Looked up from germline, CDR1 is SGHRS and CDR2 is YFSETQ. The CDR3 has 13 residues.

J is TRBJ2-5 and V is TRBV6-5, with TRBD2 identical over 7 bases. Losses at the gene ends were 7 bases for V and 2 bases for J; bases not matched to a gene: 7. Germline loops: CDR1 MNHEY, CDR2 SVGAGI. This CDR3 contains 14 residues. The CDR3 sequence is CASIPGLMQETQYF. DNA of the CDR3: TGTGCCAGCATTCCGGGACTAATGCAAGAGACCCAGTACTTC.

The CDR3 loop reads CASSDRGFGYTF. The CDR3 bases are TGTGCCAGCAGTGACAGGGGGTTTGGCTACACCTTC. The rearrangement uses TRBV25-1 and TRBJ1-2, with TRBD1 identical over 7 bases. V shed 3 bases, J shed 7 bases, and the junction held 2 bases outside the gene matches. Germline CDR1 is MGHDK and CDR2 is SYGVNS. The length of the CDR3 is 12 residues.

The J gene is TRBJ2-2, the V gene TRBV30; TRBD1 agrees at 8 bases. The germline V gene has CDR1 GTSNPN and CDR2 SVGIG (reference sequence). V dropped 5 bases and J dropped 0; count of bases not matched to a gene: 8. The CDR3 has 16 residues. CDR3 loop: CAWGDRGAPNTGELFF. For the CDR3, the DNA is TGTGCCTGGGGAGACAGGGGCGCTCCGAACACCGGGGAGCTGTTTTTT.

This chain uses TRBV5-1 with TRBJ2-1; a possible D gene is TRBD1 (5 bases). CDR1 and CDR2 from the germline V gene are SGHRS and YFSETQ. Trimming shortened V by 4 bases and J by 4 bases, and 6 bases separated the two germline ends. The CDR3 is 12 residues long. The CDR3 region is CASSRQYNEQFF. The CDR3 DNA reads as TGCGCCAGCAGCAGACAGTACAATGAGCAGTTCTTC.

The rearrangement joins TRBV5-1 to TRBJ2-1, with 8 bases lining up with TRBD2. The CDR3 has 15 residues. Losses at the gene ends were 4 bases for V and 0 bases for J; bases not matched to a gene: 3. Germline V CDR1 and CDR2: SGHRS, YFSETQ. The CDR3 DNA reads TGCGCCAGCAGCCCGAGCGGGAGCTCCTACAATGAGCAGTTCTTC. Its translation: CASSPSGSSYNEQFF. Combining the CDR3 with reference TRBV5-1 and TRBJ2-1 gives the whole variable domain KAGVTQTPRYLIKTRGQQVTLSCSPISGHRSVSWYQQTPGQGLQFLFEYFSETQRNKGNFPGRFSGRQFSNSRSEMNVSTLELGDSALYLCASSPSGSSYNEQFFGPGTRLTVL.

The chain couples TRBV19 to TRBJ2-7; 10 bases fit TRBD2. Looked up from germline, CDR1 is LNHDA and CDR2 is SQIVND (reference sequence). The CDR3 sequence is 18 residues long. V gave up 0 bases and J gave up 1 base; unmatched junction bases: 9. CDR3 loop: CASSIEPSGGSISYEQYF. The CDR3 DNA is TGTGCCAGTAGTATAGAACCTAGCGGGGGATCCATTTCCTACGAGCAGTACTTC.

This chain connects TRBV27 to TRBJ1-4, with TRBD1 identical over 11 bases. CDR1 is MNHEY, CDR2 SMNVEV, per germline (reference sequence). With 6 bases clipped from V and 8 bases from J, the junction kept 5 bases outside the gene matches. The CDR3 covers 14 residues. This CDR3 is CASSRDRGREKLFF. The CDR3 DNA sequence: TGTGCCAGCAGCCGGGACAGGGGGAGAGAAAAACTGTTTTTT.

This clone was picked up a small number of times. CDR3 coding DNA: TGCGCTGGGGAGGCGGAGGTGACTAGCGGGAATAGTGAGCAGTTCTTC. Its translation: CAGEAEVTSGNSEQFF. This chain uses TRBV10-1 with TRBJ2-1; 11 nucleotides line up with TRBD2. CDR3 length: 16 amino acids. Germline V gives CDR1 WNHNN, CDR2 SYGVQD (reference sequence).

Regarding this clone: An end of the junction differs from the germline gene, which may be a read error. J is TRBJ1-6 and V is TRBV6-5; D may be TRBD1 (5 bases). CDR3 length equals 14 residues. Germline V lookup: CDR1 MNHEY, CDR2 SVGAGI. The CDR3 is CASSYYMGGSPLHF. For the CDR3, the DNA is TGTGCCAGCAGCTACTATATGGGGGGTTCACCCCTCCACTTT.

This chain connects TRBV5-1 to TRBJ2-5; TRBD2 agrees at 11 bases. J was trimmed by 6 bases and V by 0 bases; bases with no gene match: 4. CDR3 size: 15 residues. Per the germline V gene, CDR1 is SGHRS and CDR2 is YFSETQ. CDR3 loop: CASSLAASGRQTQYF. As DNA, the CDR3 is TGCGCCAGCAGCTTGGCGGCTAGCGGGAGGCAGACCCAGTACTTC.

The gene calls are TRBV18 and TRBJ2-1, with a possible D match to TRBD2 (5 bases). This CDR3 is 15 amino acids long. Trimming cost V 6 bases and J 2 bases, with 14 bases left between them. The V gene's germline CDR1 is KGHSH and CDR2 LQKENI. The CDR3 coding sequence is TGTGCCAGCTCCCCGGGAAGCGGCACCTACAATGAGCAGTTCTTC. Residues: CASSPGSGTYNEQFF. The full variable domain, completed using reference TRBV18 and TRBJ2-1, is NAGVMQNPRHLVRRRGQEARLRCSPMKGHSHVYWYRQLPEEGLKFMVYLQKENIIDESGMPKERFSAEFPKEGPSILRIQQVVRGDSAAYFCASSPGSGTYNEQFFGPGTRLTVL.

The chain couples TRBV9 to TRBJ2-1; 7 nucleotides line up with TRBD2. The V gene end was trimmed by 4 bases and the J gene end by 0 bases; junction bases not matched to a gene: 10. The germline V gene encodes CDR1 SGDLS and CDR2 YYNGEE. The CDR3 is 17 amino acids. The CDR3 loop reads CASSYRSGGSSYNEQFF. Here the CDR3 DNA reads TGTGCCAGCAGCTACCGGTCGGGGGGAAGCTCCTACAATGAGCAGTTCTTC.

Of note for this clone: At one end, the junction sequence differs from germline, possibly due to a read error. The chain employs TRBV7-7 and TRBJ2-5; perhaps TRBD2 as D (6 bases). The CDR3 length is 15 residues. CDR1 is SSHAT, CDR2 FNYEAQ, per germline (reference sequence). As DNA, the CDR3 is TGTGCTAGCAGCTCTCAGGGACTCCCGGGGGAGACCCAGTACTTC. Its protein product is CASSSQGLPGETQYF.

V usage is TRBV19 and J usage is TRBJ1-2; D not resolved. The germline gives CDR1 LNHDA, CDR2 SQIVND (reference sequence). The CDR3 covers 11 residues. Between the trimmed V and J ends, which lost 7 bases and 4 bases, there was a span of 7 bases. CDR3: CASNSGYGYTF. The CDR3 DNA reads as TGTGCCAGTAATTCGGGCTATGGCTACACCTTC.

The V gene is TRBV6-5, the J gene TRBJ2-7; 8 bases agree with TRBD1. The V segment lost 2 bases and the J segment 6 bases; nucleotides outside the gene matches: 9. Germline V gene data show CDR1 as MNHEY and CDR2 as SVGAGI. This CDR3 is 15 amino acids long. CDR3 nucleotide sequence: TGTGCCAGCAGTTACAGGGCAGGGGGCATAGGCGAGCAGTACTTC. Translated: CASSYRAGGIGEQYF.

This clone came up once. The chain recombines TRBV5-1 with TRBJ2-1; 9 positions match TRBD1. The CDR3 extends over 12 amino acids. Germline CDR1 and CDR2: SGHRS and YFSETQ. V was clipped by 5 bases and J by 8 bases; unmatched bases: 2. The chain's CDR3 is CASSRDRDEQFF. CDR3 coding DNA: TGCGCCAGCAGTCGGGACAGGGATGAGCAGTTCTTC.

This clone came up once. CDR3 sequence: CASSWASENTGELFF. CDR3 bases: TGCGCCAGCAGCTGGGCCTCCGAGAACACCGGGGAGCTGTTTTTT. The chain couples TRBV5-1 to TRBJ2-2; D remains unclear. CDR1 SGHRS and CDR2 YFSETQ come from the germline V gene. The ends were cut back, 3 bases at V and 1 base at J, with 10 bases in the middle. The length of the CDR3 is 15 residues.

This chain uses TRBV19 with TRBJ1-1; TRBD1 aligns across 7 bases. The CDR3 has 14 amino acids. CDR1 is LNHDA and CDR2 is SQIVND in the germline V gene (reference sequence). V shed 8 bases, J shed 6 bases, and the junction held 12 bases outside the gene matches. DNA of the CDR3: TGTGCCAGTCAAGTAAACAGGGGTTCCCCTGAAGCTTTCTTT. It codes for CASQVNRGSPEAFF.

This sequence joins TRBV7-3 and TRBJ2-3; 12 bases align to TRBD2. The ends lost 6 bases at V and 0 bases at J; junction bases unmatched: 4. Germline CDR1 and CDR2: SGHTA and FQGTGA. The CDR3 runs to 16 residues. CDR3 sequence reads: CASSSTSGRSTDTQYF. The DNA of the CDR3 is TGTGCCAGCAGTTCTACTAGCGGGAGGAGCACAGATACGCAGTATTTT.

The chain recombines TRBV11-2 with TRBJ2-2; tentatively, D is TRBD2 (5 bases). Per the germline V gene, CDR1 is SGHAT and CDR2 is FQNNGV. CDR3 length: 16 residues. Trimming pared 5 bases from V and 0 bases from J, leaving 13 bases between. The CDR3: CASSPRVQANTGELFF. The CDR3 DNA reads TGTGCCAGCAGCCCGAGGGTCCAGGCGAACACCGGGGAGCTGTTTTTT. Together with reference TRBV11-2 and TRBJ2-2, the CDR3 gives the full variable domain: EAGVAQSPRYKIIEKRQSVAFWCNPISGHATLYWYQQILGQGPKLLIQFQNNGVVDDSQLPKDRFSAERLKGVDSTLKIQPAKLEDSAVYLCASSPRVQANTGELFFGEGSRLTVL.